This T cell receptor (beta chain) stems from a study of blood T cell repertoires in COVID-19. Study information: PBMCs, B-cell-depleted T cells, or T cells provided the cDNA or gDNA that made up the material.

On this clone itself: Other DNA variants within this sample encode the same CDR3.

V gave up 1 base and J gave up 7 bases, with 5 bases separating them. This CDR3 is 12 amino acids long. Per germline, CDR1 SGHTA and CDR2 FQGNSA. Libraries were prepared by immunoSEQ multiplex PCR; TCRdb keeps only in-frame clonotypes and omits some of them. This sample has 390,000 or so clones, with around 90% found just once. The J gene is TRBJ2-1, the V gene TRBV7-2; D is uncertain. This clonotype originated in a young woman with COVID-19, enrolled during active disease. The sequenced sample was peripheral blood. The CDR3 nucleotides read TGTGCCAGCAGCTTAGGGAGAAATGAGCAGTTCTTC. Residues: CASSLGRNEQFF.